Sequencing of this T cell receptor (beta chain) was carried out in a study of graft-versus-host responses after intestinal transplantation. Overall study: Among the recipients, transplants were multivisceral, liver-intestinal, or isolated intestinal. Every recipient had anti-thymocyte globulin induction and 2 to 4 years of tacrolimus plus steroids. Study-level points and caveats: Ileal or blood samples showed some GvH clones first, and such clones were also found in recipient marrow. Allografts carried high graft-versus-host to host-versus-graft clonal ratios in patients having graft-donor T cell macrochimerism.

CDR3 length: 12 amino acids. V was pared by 7 bases and J by 12 bases, with 8 bases of the junction left unmatched. The V gene's germline CDR1 is SGHTA and CDR2 FQGNSA. The data were produced by immunoSEQ multiplex PCR, yet TCRdb's version contains in-frame clones alone and is incomplete. This sample yields about 120,000 clones, of which about nine tenths are seen a single time; about 0.18% belongs to the top ten. About this clone itself: Its antigen is undetermined.

Here the sequenced sample was unstimulated CD4+ T cells sorted from spleen or lymph node cells, taken before intestinal transplant. V and J are TRBV7-2 and TRBJ2-1, with 8 bases matching TRBD2. The receptor was isolated from a human donor who received an intestinal transplant. The CDR3 loop reads CASNRGGYGQFF. The CDR3 DNA reads TGTGCCAGCAACCGGGGGGGGTACGGGCAGTTCTTC.